This T cell receptor beta chain was captured in a study of T-cell reconstitution after alpha-beta-depleted transplantation in children. The CDR3 is 13 amino acids. The germline V gene encodes CDR1 SNHLY and CDR2 FYNNEI. Trimming removed 10 bases from V and 0 bases from J, with 10 bases in between. This clonotype was counted at least ten times. Unique molecular identifiers were used in preparing the TCRbeta library. MiXCR, applied by TCRdb to the PCR reads, yields one record per CDR3 protein. This table holds about 340,000 distinct CDR3 sequences, 13% found once. The rearrangement links TRBV2 to TRBJ2-1; no clear D gene. This TCR was recovered from a human donor who donated a stem cell graft to a child with Fanconi anemia. The sequencing used PBMCs, collected from the stem cell graft. The CDR3 is CATGSGSYNEQFF. CDR3 bases: TGTGCCACGGGTAGTGGCTCCTACAATGAGCAGTTCTTC.